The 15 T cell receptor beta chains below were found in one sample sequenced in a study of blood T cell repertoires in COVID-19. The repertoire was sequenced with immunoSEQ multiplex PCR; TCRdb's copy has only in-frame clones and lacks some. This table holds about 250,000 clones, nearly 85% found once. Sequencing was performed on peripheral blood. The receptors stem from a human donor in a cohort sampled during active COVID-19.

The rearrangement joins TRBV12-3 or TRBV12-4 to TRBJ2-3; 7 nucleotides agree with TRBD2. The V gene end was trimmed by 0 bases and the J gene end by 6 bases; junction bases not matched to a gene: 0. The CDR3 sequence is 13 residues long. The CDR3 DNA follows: TGTGCCAGCAGTTTAGCCGGGGGGGATACGCAGTATTTT. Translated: CASSLAGGDTQYF.

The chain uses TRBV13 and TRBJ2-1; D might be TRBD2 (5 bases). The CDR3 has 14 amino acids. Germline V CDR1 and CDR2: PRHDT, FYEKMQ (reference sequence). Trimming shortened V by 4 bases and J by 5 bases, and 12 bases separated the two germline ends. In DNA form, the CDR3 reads TGTGCCAGCAGCTACGGGGAGCACAACAATGAGCAGTTCTTC. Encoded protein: CASSYGEHNNEQFF. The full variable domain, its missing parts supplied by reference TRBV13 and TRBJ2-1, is AAGVIQSPRHLIKEKRETATLKCYPIPRHDTVYWYQQGPGQDPQFLISFYEKMQSDKGSIPDRFSAQQFSDYHSELNMSSLELGDSALYFCASSYGEHNNEQFFGPGTRLTVL.

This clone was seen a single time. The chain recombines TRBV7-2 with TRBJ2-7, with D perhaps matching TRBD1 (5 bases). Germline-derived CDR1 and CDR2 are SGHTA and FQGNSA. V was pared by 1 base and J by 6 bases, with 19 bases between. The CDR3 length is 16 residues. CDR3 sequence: CASSLGGRVFSREQYF. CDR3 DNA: TGTGCCAGCAGCTTAGGGGGCAGGGTCTTCTCGCGCGAGCAGTACTTC.

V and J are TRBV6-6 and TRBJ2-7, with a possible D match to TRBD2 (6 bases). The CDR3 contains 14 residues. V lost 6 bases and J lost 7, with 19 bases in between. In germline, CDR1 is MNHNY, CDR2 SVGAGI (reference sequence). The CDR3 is CASSNSGGAREQYF. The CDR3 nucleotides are TGTGCCAGCAGCAATTCTGGAGGGGCTAGGGAGCAGTACTTC.

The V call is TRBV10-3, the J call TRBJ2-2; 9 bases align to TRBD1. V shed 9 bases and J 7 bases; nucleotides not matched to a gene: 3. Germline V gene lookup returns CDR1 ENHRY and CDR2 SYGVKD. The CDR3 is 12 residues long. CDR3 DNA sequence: TGTGCCATGGGACAGGGTGGCGGGGAGCTGTTTTTT. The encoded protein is CAMGQGGGELFF.

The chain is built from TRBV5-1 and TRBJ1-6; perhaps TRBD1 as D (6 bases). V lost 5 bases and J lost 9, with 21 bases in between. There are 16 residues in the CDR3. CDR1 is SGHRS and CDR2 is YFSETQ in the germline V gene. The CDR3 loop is CASSRDFRDTLSPLHF. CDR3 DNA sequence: TGCGCCAGCAGTCGAGATTTCCGGGACACGCTTTCACCCCTCCACTTT.

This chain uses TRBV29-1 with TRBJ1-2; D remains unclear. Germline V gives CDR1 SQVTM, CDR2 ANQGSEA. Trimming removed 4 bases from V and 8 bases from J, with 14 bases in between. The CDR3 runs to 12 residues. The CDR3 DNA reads TGCAGCGTTGCGGTCACAGCAGCAGGCTACACCTTC. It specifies CSVAVTAAGYTF.

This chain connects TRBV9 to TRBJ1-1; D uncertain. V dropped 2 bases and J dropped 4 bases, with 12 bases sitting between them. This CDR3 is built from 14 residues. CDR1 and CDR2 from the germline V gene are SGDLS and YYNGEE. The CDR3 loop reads CASSVDSGSTEAFF. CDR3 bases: TGTGCCAGCAGCGTGGACTCTGGGTCCACTGAAGCTTTCTTT. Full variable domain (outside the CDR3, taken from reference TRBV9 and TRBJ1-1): DSGVTQTPKHLITATGQRVTLRCSPRSGDLSVYWYQQSLDQGLQFLIQYYNGEERAKGNILERFSAQQFPDLHSELNLSSLELGDSALYFCASSVDSGSTEAFFGQGTRLTVV.

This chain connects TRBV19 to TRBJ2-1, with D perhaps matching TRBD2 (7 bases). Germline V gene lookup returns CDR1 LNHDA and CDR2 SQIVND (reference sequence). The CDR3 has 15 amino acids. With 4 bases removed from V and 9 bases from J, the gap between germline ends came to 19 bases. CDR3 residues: CASSRGRTSYGEQFF. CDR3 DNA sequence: TGTGCCAGTAGTAGGGGGCGGACTAGTTATGGTGAGCAGTTCTTC.

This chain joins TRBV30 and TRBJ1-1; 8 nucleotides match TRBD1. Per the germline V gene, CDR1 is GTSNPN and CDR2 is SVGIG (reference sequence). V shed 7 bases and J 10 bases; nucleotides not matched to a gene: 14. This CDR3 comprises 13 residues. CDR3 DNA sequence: TGTGCCTCGACAAGACAGGGGTCGTCGTCAGCTTTCTTT. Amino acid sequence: CASTRQGSSSAFF.

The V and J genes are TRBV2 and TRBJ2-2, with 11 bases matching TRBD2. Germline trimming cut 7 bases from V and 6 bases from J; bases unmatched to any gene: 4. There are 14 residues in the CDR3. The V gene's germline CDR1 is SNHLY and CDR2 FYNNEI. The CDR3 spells CASTGSGRAGELFF. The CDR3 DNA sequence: TGTGCCAGCACAGGTAGCGGGAGGGCCGGGGAGCTGTTTTTT.

The CDR3 loop reads CASSGDRGLAGELFF. CDR3 bases: TGTGCCAGCAGCGGGGACAGAGGATTAGCCGGGGAGCTGTTTTTT. J is TRBJ2-2 and V is TRBV6-5; 7 nucleotides match TRBD1. The length of the CDR3 is 15 residues. CDR1 and CDR2 from the germline V gene are MNHEY and SVGAGI. With V trimmed by 6 bases and J by 6 bases, 10 bases remained unmatched.

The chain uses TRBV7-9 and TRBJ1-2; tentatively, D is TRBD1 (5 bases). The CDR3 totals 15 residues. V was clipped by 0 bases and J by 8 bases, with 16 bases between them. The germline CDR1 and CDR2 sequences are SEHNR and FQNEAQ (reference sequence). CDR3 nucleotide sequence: TGTGCCAGCAGCTTAGCGGATGGCCTGGGGGGAGGCTACACCTTC. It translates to CASSLADGLGGGYTF.

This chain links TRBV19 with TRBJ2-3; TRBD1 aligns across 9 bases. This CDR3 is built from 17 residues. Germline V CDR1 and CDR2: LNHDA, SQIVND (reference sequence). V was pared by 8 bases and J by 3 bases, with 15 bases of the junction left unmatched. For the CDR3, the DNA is TGTGCCAGTCGCATTGCTGGGGGACAGGGTTTTACAGATACGCAGTATTTT. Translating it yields CASRIAGGQGFTDTQYF. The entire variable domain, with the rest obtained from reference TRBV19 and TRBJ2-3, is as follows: DGGITQSPKYLFRKEGQNVTLSCEQNLNHDAMYWYRQDPGQGLRLIYYSQIVNDFQKGDIAEGYSVSREKKESFPLTVTSAQKNPTAFYLCASRIAGGQGFTDTQYFGPGTRLTVL.

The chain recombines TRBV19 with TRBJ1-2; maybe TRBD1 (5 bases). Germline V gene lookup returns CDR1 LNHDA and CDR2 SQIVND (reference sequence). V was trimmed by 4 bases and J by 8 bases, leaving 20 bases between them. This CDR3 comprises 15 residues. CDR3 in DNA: TGTGCCAGTAGTAGCCCGACAGTGATCTCTATGGGCTACACCTTC. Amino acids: CASSSPTVISMGYTF.